This entry lists 28 T cell receptor beta chains sequenced from one sample in a study of T cells in Graves' hyperthyroidism and ophthalmopathy. Amplification targeted TCR beta CDR3 regions from RNA transcripts. The study used the HTBI primer set for a first-round RT-PCR of the TCR CDR3. Each CDR3 protein gets one entry after TCRdb re-called the multiplex PCR reads with MiXCR. Of fewer than 650,000 distinct CDR3 sequences in the sample, about 15% are singletons; the top ten hold around 4%. Source material: blood. Every receptor here comes from a woman in her thirties or forties with Graves' ophthalmopathy.

This clonotype was found many times. V is TRBV28 and J is TRBJ2-5; D is undetermined. Looked up from germline, CDR1 is MDHEN and CDR2 is SYDVKM. The germline V and J ends were trimmed by 4 bases and 7 bases, with 16 bases remaining between them. There are 14 residues in the CDR3. This CDR3 reads CASSSGPDVRTQYF. The CDR3 region has the DNA TGTGCCAGCAGTTCCGGGCCGGACGTGAGGACCCAGTACTTC.

The rearrangement links TRBV5-1 to TRBJ2-7, with 10 bases lining up with TRBD1. Trimming took 0 bases from V and 7 from J; bases not matched to a gene: 7. Germline-derived CDR1 and CDR2 are SGHRS and YFSETQ. The CDR3 is 15 amino acids. This chain's CDR3 is CASSLGQGASGEQYF. The CDR3 DNA is TGCGCCAGCAGCTTGGGACAGGGGGCGTCGGGTGAGCAGTACTTC.

This clonotype was detected only a few times. The V and J genes are TRBV28 and TRBJ2-5; 7 nucleotides match TRBD2. The CDR3 extends over 16 amino acids. CDR1 and CDR2 (germline): MDHEN, SYDVKM. V was pared by 0 bases and J by 1 base, with 5 bases of the junction left unmatched. CDR3 in DNA: TGTGCCAGCAGTTTATGGAGGCTAGCGGTCCAAGAGACCCAGTACTTC. Its protein is CASSLWRLAVQETQYF.

This chain links TRBV6-1 with TRBJ1-2; possibly TRBD1 for D (6 bases). Germline assignment: CDR1 MNHNS and CDR2 SASEGT. This CDR3 region has 13 residues. V was trimmed by 3 bases and J by 5 bases, leaving 10 bases between them. This CDR3 is CASSDWGAYGYTF. For the CDR3, the DNA is TGTGCCAGCAGTGACTGGGGGGCTTATGGCTACACCTTC.

There are many counts of this clonotype. This sequence joins TRBV11-2 and TRBJ2-2; D is perhaps TRBD1 (6 bases). The CDR3 is made up of 15 amino acids. Trimming left V 6 bases short and J 6 bases short, with 17 bases between. Germline lookup yields CDR1 SGHAT and CDR2 FQNNGV. DNA for the CDR3: TGTGCCAGCAGTTCACAGGGCGTTCGGTCCGGGGAGCTGTTTTTT. It specifies CASSSQGVRSGELFF.

There are many counts of this clonotype. V gene TRBV27 combines with J gene TRBJ2-7; 11 bases are shared with TRBD2. Trimming cost V 8 bases and J 0 bases; bases outside gene matches: 9. The germline CDR1 and CDR2 sequences are MNHEY and SMNVEV (reference sequence). The CDR3 has 16 amino acids. The CDR3 bases are TGTGCCAGCCTACCGGGACTAGCGGAGTCCTCCTACGAGCAGTACTTC. Protein product: CASLPGLAESSYEQYF.

This clonotype was seen many times. J is TRBJ2-7 and V is TRBV6-2 or TRBV6-3, with 11 nucleotides matching TRBD2. V trimming: 0 bases; J trimming: 3 bases; junction bases outside the gene matches: 10. The CDR3 runs to 18 residues. Germline-derived CDR1 and CDR2 are MNHEY and SVGEGT. This chain's CDR3 is CASSYSKVGTSGLYEQYF. The CDR3 DNA follows: TGTGCCAGCAGTTACTCGAAGGTTGGGACTAGCGGTCTCTACGAGCAGTACTTC.

This clonotype was seen many times. The chain is built from TRBV4-1 and TRBJ2-7; the D is unclear. Trimming removed 5 bases at V and 2 bases at J, with 16 bases between. CDR3 length: 15 amino acids. CDR1 is MGHRA, CDR2 YSYEKL, per germline. The CDR3 is CASSYTTTDPYEQYF. CDR3 DNA: TGCGCCAGCAGCTACACAACGACGGACCCCTACGAGCAGTACTTC.

This clonotype was counted ten times or more. This sequence joins TRBV11-1 and TRBJ1-1; 10 bases fit TRBD1. Losses at the gene ends were 0 bases for V and 2 bases for J; bases not matched to a gene: 9. From germline, CDR1 is SGHAT and CDR2 FQDESV (reference sequence). This CDR3 region has 18 residues. CDR3 DNA sequence: TGTGCCAGCAGCTTAGCGCGCCCGGGACAGGGGTTAAACACTGAAGCTTTCTTT. Translation gives CASSLARPGQGLNTEAFF.

There are many counts of this clonotype. The chain links TRBV12-3 or TRBV12-4 to TRBJ2-5; no definite D call. V shed 2 bases and J shed 0 bases, with 7 bases lying between them. This CDR3 has 14 residues. CDR3: CASSLILDQETQYF. In DNA, the CDR3 is TGTGCCAGCAGTTTAATTCTCGACCAAGAGACCCAGTACTTC.

The V gene is TRBV6-2 or TRBV6-3, the J gene TRBJ1-1; 8 nucleotides match TRBD1. The CDR3 is 18 residues long. The germline CDR1 and CDR2 sequences are MNHEY and SVGEGT. V lost 0 bases to trimming and J lost 11 bases; unmatched junction nucleotides: 20. The CDR3 DNA reads TGTGCCAGCAGTTACTCGGATGGTAAGGCCGGACAGGGCGGTCGGGCTTTCTTT. This encodes CASSYSDGKAGQGGRAFF.

This clonotype was counted at least ten times. The chain carries TRBV28 and TRBJ1-3, with D perhaps matching TRBD1 (6 bases). CDR3 size: 12 residues. V was trimmed by 2 bases and J by 8 bases, leaving 7 bases between them. The germline V gene has CDR1 MDHEN and CDR2 SYDVKM. The CDR3, as DNA: TGTGCCAGCAGTTTACAGGGGCACACCATATATTTT. Translating it yields CASSLQGHTIYF.

This clonotype was counted at least ten times. The genes are TRBV29-1 and TRBJ2-5, with 9 nucleotides matching TRBD1. J gave up 4 bases and V 3 bases, and 3 bases lay outside the gene matches. This CDR3 contains 13 residues. The germline gives CDR1 SQVTM, CDR2 ANQGSEA. CDR3 in amino acids: CSVDVDRGETQYF. DNA of the CDR3: TGCAGCGTTGATGTGGACAGGGGAGAGACCCAGTACTTC.

This clonotype was seen at least ten times. Being one base from a much bigger clone, this may be a read error. This rearrangement joins TRBV28 to TRBJ2-7; D remains ambiguous. CDR3 length: 15 amino acids. Germline values: CDR1 MDHEN, CDR2 SYDVKM. Trimming took 6 bases from V and 4 from J, leaving 19 bases between them. CDR3 amino acids: CASREYPTPPYEQYF. The CDR3 DNA reads TGTGCCAGCAGAGAGTACCCAACCCCACCGTACGAGCAGTACTTC.

This clonotype was observed many times. The V and J genes are TRBV9 and TRBJ2-6; tentatively, D is TRBD1 (5 bases). CDR3 length: 16 residues. The V gene's germline CDR1 is SGDLS and CDR2 YYNGEE. The V end lost 1 base, the J end lost 4 bases, and 12 bases lay between the germline ends. The CDR3: CASSVSRASGANVLTF. CDR3 in DNA: TGTGCCAGCAGCGTAAGCAGGGCGTCGGGGGCCAACGTCCTGACTTTC.

The rearrangement uses TRBV10-3 and TRBJ1-1; maybe TRBD1 (6 bases). The germline CDR1 and CDR2 sequences are ENHRY and SYGVKD. The CDR3 contains 12 residues. The CDR3 reads CTAGQMNTEAFF. CDR3 coding DNA: TGTACCGCCGGACAGATGAACACTGAAGCTTTCTTT.

This clonotype was recorded at least ten times. This chain joins TRBV19 and TRBJ2-5, with unresolved D. V lost 3 bases and J lost 5, with 10 bases in between. The CDR3 sequence is 13 residues long. The germline V gene encodes CDR1 LNHDA and CDR2 SQIVND (reference sequence). CDR3 amino acids: CASSMVPRETQYF. The CDR3 nucleotides are TGTGCCAGTAGTATGGTACCCCGGGAGACCCAGTACTTC. The variable domain in full, completed from reference TRBV19 and TRBJ2-5, reads DGGITQSPKYLFRKEGQNVTLSCEQNLNHDAMYWYRQDPGQGLRLIYYSQIVNDFQKGDIAEGYSVSREKKESFPLTVTSAQKNPTAFYLCASSMVPRETQYFGPGTRLLVL.

This chain joins TRBV6-2 or TRBV6-3 and TRBJ1-1; TRBD1 agrees at 10 bases. Germline trimming cut 2 bases from V and 8 bases from J; bases unmatched to any gene: 5. CDR3 length equals 14 residues. Per the germline V gene, CDR1 is MNHEY and CDR2 is SVGEGT. In DNA, the CDR3 is TGTGCCAGCAGTTACCGGGACAGGGGTTTAGAAGCTTTCTTT. This encodes CASSYRDRGLEAFF.

This clonotype was recorded at least ten times. V and J are TRBV12-3 or TRBV12-4 and TRBJ2-7, with D perhaps matching TRBD1 (6 bases). V lost 7 bases, J lost 3 bases, and 13 bases lay in between. This CDR3 is built from 13 residues. The CDR3 DNA follows: TGTGCCAGCACGAGGACAGAAGGCTACGAGCAGTACTTC. It codes for CASTRTEGYEQYF.

This clonotype has at least ten counts. The V gene is TRBV15, the J gene TRBJ2-7, with TRBD2 identical over 10 bases. Germline loops: CDR1 LNHNV, CDR2 YYDKDF (reference sequence). The CDR3 covers 15 residues. The trim removed 0 bases at V and 2 bases at J, leaving 1 base unmatched. The CDR3 DNA reads as TGTGCCACCAGCAGAGATCTAGCGGGAGCCTACGAGCAGTACTTC. Protein sequence: CATSRDLAGAYEQYF.

Ten or more counts support this clonotype. The rearrangement joins TRBV20-1 to TRBJ2-6; D remains ambiguous. The V end lost 6 bases, the J end lost 1 base, and 4 bases lay between the germline ends. This CDR3 region has 12 residues. Germline CDR1 is DFQATT and CDR2 is SNEGSKA (reference sequence). CDR3 loop: CSAKSGANVLTF. The CDR3 nucleotides read TGCAGTGCCAAGTCTGGGGCCAACGTCCTGACTTTC.

The V call is TRBV10-2, the J call TRBJ1-5; D unresolved. Germline V CDR1 and CDR2: WSHSY, SAAADI. This CDR3 region has 14 residues. V lost 0 bases and J lost 3, with 6 bases in between. The CDR3 bases are TGCGCCAGCAGTGAGTCCGAGGTCAATCAGCCCCAGCATTTT. Its protein is CASSESEVNQPQHF.

Turning to this clonotype: This may stem from a read error, because a much larger clone lies one nucleotide away. The chain carries TRBV6-2 or TRBV6-3 and TRBJ2-4, with D uncertain. CDR1 and CDR2 from the germline V gene are MNHEY and SVGEGT. CDR3 length equals 14 residues. CDR3 sequence reads: CASSYRPPPNIKYF. The CDR3 DNA reads TGTGCCAGCAGTTACCGGCCCCCCCCAAACATTAAGTACTTC.

This clonotype was detected many times. The rearrangement uses TRBV2 and TRBJ2-3; 7 bases are shared with TRBD1. Germline CDR1 SNHLY, CDR2 FYNNEI. This CDR3 has 16 residues. Losses at the gene ends were 2 bases for V and 6 bases for J; bases not matched to a gene: 11. CDR3 bases: TGTGCCAGCAGTGAAAGTTTGGGACAGCGTACTGATACGCAGTATTTT. Translated: CASSESLGQRTDTQYF.

The table lists this clonotype with many counts. The chain combines TRBV19 with TRBJ2-7; 11 bases line up with TRBD1. With V trimmed by 10 bases and J by 5 bases, 13 bases remained unmatched. Per the germline V gene, CDR1 is LNHDA and CDR2 is SQIVND (reference sequence). The CDR3 contains 15 residues. The CDR3 coding sequence is TGTGCCACCCAGAGGTGGGGGACAGGGGGGGACGAGCAGTACTTC. Its translation: CATQRWGTGGDEQYF. Filled out from reference TRBV19 and TRBJ2-7, the complete variable domain reads DGGITQSPKYLFRKEGQNVTLSCEQNLNHDAMYWYRQDPGQGLRLIYYSQIVNDFQKGDIAEGYSVSREKKESFPLTVTSAQKNPTAFYLCATQRWGTGGDEQYFGPGTRLTVT.

There are many counts of this clonotype. CDR3 sequence: CATRLAGEPEQYF. Here the CDR3 DNA reads TGTGCCACCCGACTAGCGGGAGAACCCGAGCAGTACTTC. This sequence joins TRBV10-3 and TRBJ2-7, with 12 positions matching TRBD2. Per the germline V gene, CDR1 is ENHRY and CDR2 is SYGVKD. CDR3 size: 13 residues. The V segment lost 10 bases and the J segment 6 bases; nucleotides outside the gene matches: 7.

In its sample, this clonotype was seen a few times. This chain connects TRBV4-2 to TRBJ1-3, with 10 bases identical to TRBD1. This CDR3 comprises 14 residues. Germline V gives CDR1 LGHNA, CDR2 YNFKEQ. V lost 3 bases to trimming and J lost 7 bases; unmatched junction nucleotides: 3. CDR3 amino acids: CASSHGTGANTIYF. For the CDR3, the DNA is TGTGCCAGCAGCCATGGGACAGGGGCGAACACCATATATTTT.

This clonotype has ten or more counts. The V and J genes are TRBV27 and TRBJ2-7; D may be TRBD2 (6 bases). Germline V gene lookup returns CDR1 MNHEY and CDR2 SMNVEV (reference sequence). CDR3 length: 14 residues. V was shortened by 8 bases and J by 11 bases, with 25 bases between the two germline ends. The CDR3 DNA reads as TGTGCCAGCGCCGATGGACTACCTCAATCAAGGAAGTACTTC. Amino acid sequence: CASADGLPQSRKYF.